This T cell receptor beta chain was sequenced in a study of shared clonotypes between healthy human individuals. TCRdb keeps only in-frame clones here, not all; method: immunoSEQ multiplex PCR. The table shows over 2 million clones, with 95% occurring only once. V dropped 5 bases and J dropped 5 bases, with 9 bases sitting between them. The CDR3 has 11 residues. Germline V lookup: CDR1 DFQATT, CDR2 SNEGSKA (reference sequence). Study results and caveats: Naive CD4 clonotypes were shared across a few donors at roughly 5%.

As concerns this clone: Its antigen is not identified.

This TCR was recovered from a man in his late teens or twenties in good health. This rearrangement joins TRBV20-1 to TRBJ2-5; no clear D gene. Sequencing used naive CD4+ T cells sorted from blood. Documented subset: CD45RA+ positively selected. CDR3 residues: CSAEAGETQYF. The DNA for the CDR3 is TGCAGTGCTGAGGCCGGCGAGACCCAGTACTTC.